The clone carrying this T cell receptor beta chain has a single count. The sample originates from a study of blood T cell repertoires in COVID-19. V shed 6 bases, J shed 0 bases, and the junction held 4 bases outside the gene matches. Germline V gives CDR1 MDHEN, CDR2 SYDVKM. This CDR3 contains 15 residues. Generated by immunoSEQ multiplex PCR, the TCRdb table keeps only in-frame clones and is missing some. This sample has 360,000 or so clones, with roughly 90% found just once. Sequenced sample: PBMCs or T cells enriched from blood (not recorded which). The sequence derives from a woman in her twenties or thirties who had been exposed to COVID-19. The chain couples TRBV28 to TRBJ1-5; 8 nucleotides line up with TRBD1. The CDR3 DNA reads TGTGCCAGCAGACCACAGGGGGGTAGCAATCAGCCCCAGCATTTT. This codes for CASRPQGGSNQPQHF.